The next 24 T cell receptor beta chains were all read from a single sample in a study of blood T cell repertoires in COVID-19. Some clones are missing from TCRdb's copy, which holds only in-frame ones; the method was immunoSEQ multiplex PCR. The table lists about 210,000 clones, around 85% of them singletons. The sequencing sample was made of PBMCs or T cells enriched from blood (not recorded which). The receptors come from a woman aged 40 to 50 with acute COVID-19.

This chain links TRBV18 with TRBJ2-7, with 9 bases fitting TRBD2. V was pared by 6 bases and J by 1 base, with 4 bases of the junction left unmatched. This CDR3 has 14 residues. The V gene's germline CDR1 is KGHSH and CDR2 LQKENI. Here the CDR3 DNA reads TGTGCCAGCTCCAATAGCGGGAGTTCCTACGAGCAGTACTTC. Its protein is CASSNSGSSYEQYF.

The chain is built from TRBV25-1 and TRBJ2-1; 7 bases match TRBD2. After removal of 4 bases from V and 6 bases from J, the junction contained 0 bases not matched to a gene. CDR3 length equals 12 residues. CDR1 MGHDK and CDR2 SYGVNS come from the germline V gene. The CDR3 region has the DNA TGTGCCAGCAGTGCTAGCGGCAATGAGCAGTTCTTC. Its translation: CASSASGNEQFF.

The chain couples TRBV11-2 to TRBJ2-5; a possible D gene is TRBD2 (6 bases). The CDR3 has 14 residues. The germline gives CDR1 SGHAT, CDR2 FQNNGV. Between the trimmed V and J ends, which lost 3 bases and 0 bases, there was a span of 8 bases. As DNA, the CDR3 is TGTGCCAGCAGCTTCCGGGGGTACCAAGAGACCCAGTACTTC. Translating gives CASSFRGYQETQYF.

This chain joins TRBV15 and TRBJ2-1, with D maybe TRBD2 (6 bases). CDR1 is LNHNV, CDR2 YYDKDF, per germline (reference sequence). The CDR3 extends over 17 amino acids. V was shortened by 0 bases and J by 4 bases, with 16 bases between the two germline ends. This CDR3 reads CATSRDRVGRRYNEQFF. CDR3 DNA sequence: TGTGCCACCAGCAGAGATCGTGTAGGGAGGAGGTACAATGAGCAGTTCTTC.

The chain carries TRBV18 and TRBJ2-4; 7 bases agree with TRBD1. The CDR3 extends over 15 amino acids. The V segment lost 2 bases and the J segment 7 bases; nucleotides outside the gene matches: 8. The germline V gene encodes CDR1 KGHSH and CDR2 LQKENI. DNA of the CDR3: TGTGCCAGCTCACCAAGAACAGGGGCAGCCAACATTCAGTACTTC. This translates into CASSPRTGAANIQYF. The variable domain in full, with the rest retrieved from reference TRBV18 and TRBJ2-4, is NAGVMQNPRHLVRRRGQEARLRCSPMKGHSHVYWYRQLPEEGLKFMVYLQKENIIDESGMPKERFSAEFPKEGPSILRIQQVVRGDSAAYFCASSPRTGAANIQYFGAGTRLSVL.

The rearrangement joins TRBV11-2 to TRBJ2-1; 10 bases are a match to TRBD2. The CDR3 consists of 15 residues. V gave up 5 bases and J gave up 6 bases; unmatched junction bases: 7. Germline CDR1 and CDR2: SGHAT and FQNNGV. Here the CDR3 reads CASSGLAGVFNEQFF. CDR3 nucleotide sequence: TGTGCCAGCAGCGGGCTAGCGGGGGTTTTCAATGAGCAGTTCTTC.

The table lists this clone with a count of one. The genes are TRBV2 and TRBJ2-7, with 7 bases aligning to TRBD2. V was pared by 3 bases and J by 3 bases, with 8 bases of the junction left unmatched. Germline V CDR1 and CDR2: SNHLY, FYNNEI. This CDR3 comprises 15 residues. This CDR3 reads CASSEGGSSFYEQYF. The CDR3 DNA follows: TGTGCCAGCAGTGAGGGCGGGAGTTCATTCTACGAGCAGTACTTC.

This clone was counted once. The rearrangement joins TRBV5-6 to TRBJ1-1, with D possibly being TRBD1 (6 bases). In germline, CDR1 is SGHDT, CDR2 YYEEEE. The CDR3 covers 11 residues. V was clipped by 7 bases and J by 6 bases, with 10 bases between them. The CDR3 sequence is CASGGPAEAFF. The DNA for the CDR3 is TGTGCCAGCGGGGGCCCGGCTGAAGCTTTCTTT.

V usage is TRBV7-8 and J usage is TRBJ2-3; 8 bases agree with TRBD2. The V segment lost 0 bases and the J segment 6 bases; nucleotides outside the gene matches: 14. This CDR3 has 18 amino acids. Germline V gives CDR1 SGHVS, CDR2 FQNEAQ. The CDR3 nucleotides read TGTGCCAGCAGCTTAGCCATTCTTACGGGACTAGTCACTGATACGCAGTATTTT. This encodes CASSLAILTGLVTDTQYF.

The chain joins TRBV30 to TRBJ2-2; D is undetermined. Germline V gene data show CDR1 as GTSNPN and CDR2 as SVGIG (reference sequence). This CDR3 spans 14 amino acids. V lost 0 bases, J lost 3 bases, and 8 bases lay in between. CDR3 nucleotides: TGTGCCTGGAGTGTTGGTGGAGACACCGGGGAGCTGTTTTTT. It specifies CAWSVGGDTGELFF.

The genes are TRBV2 and TRBJ1-1, with 7 bases that match TRBD1. V shed 5 bases, J shed 0 bases, and the junction held 3 bases outside the gene matches. This CDR3 has 14 residues. From germline, CDR1 is SNHLY and CDR2 FYNNEI. The chain's CDR3 is CASSLQGLNTEAFF. The CDR3 nucleotides are TGTGCCAGCAGTCTACAGGGGTTGAACACTGAAGCTTTCTTT.

V usage is TRBV28 and J usage is TRBJ1-2, with a tentative D call TRBD1 (5 bases). Trimming stripped 2 bases from V and 4 bases from J, with 11 bases between. This CDR3 is built from 14 residues. Per the germline V gene, CDR1 is MDHEN and CDR2 is SYDVKM. For the CDR3, the DNA is TGTGCCAGCAGTTTAGGCCAGGGCCTCTATGGCTACACCTTC. Amino acid sequence: CASSLGQGLYGYTF.

The chain links TRBV4-2 to TRBJ1-1; 7 nucleotides align to TRBD1. V shed 3 bases, J shed 6 bases, and the junction held 4 bases outside the gene matches. Germline lookup yields CDR1 LGHNA and CDR2 YNFKEQ. This CDR3 region has 13 residues. Here the CDR3 DNA reads TGTGCCAGCAGCCAGACAGGGTTCCCTGAAGCTTTCTTT. Translated, it gives CASSQTGFPEAFF.

This chain connects TRBV5-1 to TRBJ2-3, with 7 positions matching TRBD1. The CDR3 runs to 14 residues. V dropped 4 bases and J dropped 1; count of bases not matched to a gene: 3. Per the germline V gene, CDR1 is SGHRS and CDR2 is YFSETQ. The CDR3 region is CASSRQGGTDTQYF. In nucleotides, the CDR3 is TGCGCCAGCAGCCGACAGGGCGGCACAGATACGCAGTATTTT.

The J gene is TRBJ2-6, the V gene TRBV5-1; D remains unclear. Germline V lookup: CDR1 SGHRS, CDR2 YFSETQ. V lost 2 bases to trimming and J lost 0 bases, with 3 bases between them. The CDR3 is made up of 14 amino acids. CDR3 in DNA: TGCGCCAGCAGCTTCCGCTCTGGGGCCAACGTCCTGACTTTC. It yields the protein CASSFRSGANVLTF.

CDR3 sequence reads: CASSDRDINTGELFF. The CDR3 DNA follows: TGTGCCAGCAGTGACCGGGACATTAACACCGGGGAGCTGTTTTTT. The chain employs TRBV28 and TRBJ2-2; D might be TRBD1 (6 bases). Per germline, CDR1 MDHEN and CDR2 SYDVKM. Deletions cut 5 bases from V and 2 bases from J, with 12 bases between. CDR3 length equals 15 residues.

This chain uses TRBV7-8 with TRBJ1-3, with D perhaps matching TRBD1 (6 bases). With 4 bases removed from V and 0 bases from J, the gap between germline ends came to 22 bases. The CDR3 extends over 19 amino acids. Looked up from germline, CDR1 is SGHVS and CDR2 is FQNEAQ. This CDR3 is CASSSYEFRGPSSGNTIYF. CDR3 nucleotides: TGTGCCAGCAGCTCCTACGAATTCAGGGGCCCAAGCTCTGGAAACACCATATATTTT. The entire variable domain, with the rest obtained from reference TRBV7-8 and TRBJ1-3, is as follows: GAGVSQSPRYKVAKRGQDVALRCDPISGHVSLFWYQQALGQGPEFLTYFQNEAQLDKSGLPSDRFFAERPEGSVSTLKIQRTQQEDSAVYLCASSSYEFRGPSSGNTIYFGEGSWLTVV.

This chain connects TRBV5-1 to TRBJ2-1; 11 nucleotides align to TRBD2. The germline CDR1 and CDR2 sequences are SGHRS and YFSETQ. J lost 6 bases, V lost 4 bases, and 6 bases had no gene match. The CDR3 spans 15 residues. The CDR3 protein is CASSLIAGGPNEQFF. Here the CDR3 DNA reads TGCGCCAGCAGCCTGATAGCGGGAGGGCCCAATGAGCAGTTCTTC.

The V and J genes are TRBV7-2 and TRBJ1-1, with D maybe TRBD1 (5 bases). The germline V and J ends were trimmed by 2 bases and 0 bases, with 16 bases remaining between them. There are 17 residues in the CDR3. Germline CDR1 reads SGHTA; CDR2 reads FQGNSA. CDR3 DNA sequence: TGTGCCAGCAGCTTATCTGGGGGAGGCAATATGAACACTGAAGCTTTCTTT. Amino acid sequence: CASSLSGGGNMNTEAFF.

The V gene is TRBV19, the J gene TRBJ1-2, with TRBD1 as a possible D gene (6 bases). Deletions cut 6 bases from V and 3 bases from J, with 11 bases between. There are 13 residues in the CDR3. The germline V gene encodes CDR1 LNHDA and CDR2 SQIVND (reference sequence). This chain's CDR3 is CASSTTGYYGYTF. The CDR3 DNA follows: TGTGCCAGTAGCACAACAGGGTACTATGGCTACACCTTC.

V usage is TRBV11-3 and J usage is TRBJ2-3; TRBD2 is a possible D gene (5 bases). The germline CDR1 and CDR2 sequences are SGHNT and YENEEA. V shed 1 base and J shed 2 bases, with 22 bases lying between them. This CDR3 contains 19 residues. The CDR3 loop reads CASSLGGWGPDGVTDTQYF. The DNA of the CDR3 is TGTGCCAGCAGCTTAGGCGGTTGGGGTCCGGACGGGGTCACAGATACGCAGTATTTT.

The chain recombines TRBV5-1 with TRBJ2-3; a weak D match, TRBD1 (6 bases). CDR1 is SGHRS and CDR2 is YFSETQ in the germline V gene. The CDR3 is 14 residues long. Trimming pared 0 bases from V and 4 bases from J, leaving 9 bases between. The CDR3 protein is CASSLVAGADTQYF. CDR3 nucleotides: TGCGCCAGCAGCTTGGTGGCAGGGGCAGATACGCAGTATTTT.

The CDR3 loop reads CASSFRARLYYEQYF. CDR3 bases: TGTGCCAGCAGCTTTAGAGCGAGGCTTTACTACGAGCAGTACTTC. The V call is TRBV7-2, the J call TRBJ2-7, with unresolved D. CDR3 length: 15 residues. Germline CDR1 reads SGHTA; CDR2 reads FQGNSA. The V gene lost 3 bases and the J gene lost 3 bases, with 15 bases spanning the gap.

V usage is TRBV15 and J usage is TRBJ1-1, with 7 positions matching TRBD1. The junction had 6 bases not matched to a gene; V was cut back by 0 bases and J by 8 bases. Germline V gene lookup returns CDR1 LNHNV and CDR2 YYDKDF (reference sequence). This CDR3 is built from 14 residues. The CDR3 sequence is CATSRDLGTAEAFF. CDR3 DNA: TGTGCCACCAGCAGAGATCTAGGGACAGCGGAAGCTTTCTTT. Full variable domain (remainder filled in from reference TRBV15 and TRBJ1-1): DAMVIQNPRYQVTQFGKPVTLSCSQTLNHNVMYWYQQKSSQAPKLLFHYYDKDFNNEADTPDNFQSRRPNTSFCFLDIRSPGLGDTAMYLCATSRDLGTAEAFFGQGTRLTVV.